This T cell receptor beta chain was obtained from a study of regulatory T cells in long-lasting Graves disease. Study conclusions and caveats: Gene preferences differed: TRBV28, TRBJ1-2, TRBJ2-5 in persistent cases.

Building of the TCR beta libraries involved iRepertoire HTBI primers and Arm-PCR of CDR3 regions. Original methodology: Across samples, over 55 TRBV and around 14 TRBJ segments were found. TCRdb reanalysed the multiplex PCR reads using MiXCR and keeps one entry per CDR3 protein. The V and J calls here are based on TCRdb, not the publication. The sample lists a few hundred thousand distinct CDR3 sequences; 20% to 25% were seen once. The time point here: newly diagnosed GD, antithyroid drugs for less than 3 months. PBMC-extracted RNA yielded the TCR library. All patients originated from an endocrinology department located in Xi'an, China. Staff drew about 8.9 milliliters of peripheral blood into EDTA tubes. Comments on this clonotype: Its antigen is as yet unknown. A much more abundant neighbour one base away suggests this may be a read error.

Germline V gives CDR1 DFQATT, CDR2 SNEGSKA (reference sequence). CDR3 size: 13 residues. The genes are TRBV20-1 and TRBJ2-7, with TRBD1 as a possible D gene (6 bases). The material sequenced was peripheral blood mononuclear cells (PBMCs), taken at new diagnosis, from a patient treated with antithyroid drugs. The receptor was isolated from a female donor with Graves disease. The CDR3 reads CSARARNRAERYF. CDR3 sequence (DNA): TGCAGTGCTAGAGCACGGAACAGGGCCGAGCGGTACTTC.